Presented here are 17 T cell receptor beta chains from one specimen sequenced in a study of T cell responses to AZD1222 COVID-19 vaccine. Clones were sequenced by immunoSEQ multiplex PCR, and TCRdb holds only the in-frame ones, with some missing. Of 84,000 or so clones listed, 75% to 90% were seen once; the top ten hold approximately 15%. The sequences come from peripheral blood, collected on day 0 of AZD1222 vaccination. The receptors were gathered from an adult in good health.

The V and J genes are TRBV4-1 and TRBJ2-7; 11 bases fit TRBD2. V was clipped by 1 base and J by 2 bases; unmatched bases: 4. The CDR3 extends over 16 amino acids. CDR1 is MGHRA, CDR2 YSYEKL, per germline. The CDR3 protein is CASSQVELAGAYEQYF. The CDR3 DNA follows: TGCGCCAGCAGCCAAGTCGAACTAGCGGGGGCCTACGAGCAGTACTTC.

This chain links TRBV5-1 with TRBJ2-3, with D unclear. Trimming left V 0 bases short and J 5 bases short, with 7 bases between. The CDR3 has 13 residues. The V gene's germline CDR1 is SGHRS and CDR2 YFSETQ. CDR3 amino acids: CASSLDGKDTQYF. The CDR3 DNA follows: TGCGCCAGCAGCTTGGACGGCAAAGATACGCAGTATTTT.

This clone came up a few times. The chain couples TRBV2 to TRBJ1-6, with D perhaps matching TRBD1 (5 bases). In germline, CDR1 is SNHLY, CDR2 FYNNEI. This CDR3 has 15 residues. Trimming took 8 bases from V and 5 from J, leaving 16 bases between them. The CDR3 nucleotides are TGTGCCAGCCTTGAGACAGTCCTTAATAATTCACCCCTCCACTTT. Protein product: CASLETVLNNSPLHF.

This chain links TRBV4-2 with TRBJ2-1, with 8 bases identical to TRBD1. Germline-derived CDR1 and CDR2 are LGHNA and YNFKEQ. CDR3 length: 15 residues. The ends lost 3 bases at V and 9 bases at J; junction bases unmatched: 10. The CDR3 coding sequence is TGTGCCAGCAGCCACGGGGCAGGGGGCAGTGGTGAGCAGTTCTTC. Translation gives CASSHGAGGSGEQFF.

The rearrangement joins TRBV19 to TRBJ2-2; D gene uncertain. V dropped 5 bases and J dropped 4 bases, with 14 bases sitting between them. In germline, CDR1 is LNHDA, CDR2 SQIVND (reference sequence). CDR3 size: 15 residues. CDR3 nucleotide sequence: TGTGCCAGTAGTTTCCGGGTCCTGGGCACCGGGGAGCTGTTTTTT. Its protein is CASSFRVLGTGELFF.

This clone occurred once. The V and J genes are TRBV2 and TRBJ2-1, with D tentatively TRBD1 (6 bases). The CDR3 consists of 15 residues. Germline CDR1 SNHLY, CDR2 FYNNEI. Trimming took 6 bases from V and 0 from J, leaving 12 bases between them. As DNA, the CDR3 is TGTGCCAGCAGCTACACAGGGAGCTCCTACAATGAGCAGTTCTTC. Its translation: CASSYTGSSYNEQFF.

The chain links TRBV9 to TRBJ2-3; 11 bases align to TRBD2. Germline V gene data show CDR1 as SGDLS and CDR2 as YYNGEE. The CDR3 contains 16 residues. V lost 0 bases and J lost 8; bases outside the gene matches: 8. The CDR3 spells CASSVAGTSGSGTQYF. The CDR3 nucleotides are TGTGCCAGCAGCGTAGCCGGGACTAGCGGTTCGGGTACGCAGTATTTT.

The chain employs TRBV2 and TRBJ1-1; D is unresolved. Germline V gene lookup returns CDR1 SNHLY and CDR2 FYNNEI. The CDR3 spans 13 residues. V lost 6 bases, J lost 1 base, and 9 bases lay in between. The CDR3 DNA sequence: TGTGCCAGCAGGCCGGACGGGAACACTGAAGCTTTCTTT. It translates to CASRPDGNTEAFF.

The chain carries TRBV5-1 and TRBJ2-1; no clear D. The CDR3 is made up of 13 amino acids. The V end lost 4 bases, the J end lost 6 bases, and 11 bases lay between the germline ends. The germline V gene has CDR1 SGHRS and CDR2 YFSETQ. CDR3 amino acids: CASSPYERNEQFF. For the CDR3, the DNA is TGCGCCAGCAGCCCGTACGAGCGCAATGAGCAGTTCTTC.

The chain carries TRBV6-5 and TRBJ1-4; TRBD1 matches at 8 bases. CDR1 and CDR2 from the germline V gene are MNHEY and SVGAGI. CDR3 size: 15 residues. Trimming removed 6 bases from V and 3 bases from J; junction bases left unmatched: 6. The DNA of the CDR3 is TGTGCCAGCAGAAGCACAGGGGGTTCTAATGAAAAACTGTTTTTT. Protein: CASRSTGGSNEKLFF.

This clone was seen a handful of times. This chain uses TRBV30 with TRBJ1-5; TRBD1 matches 10 bases. Germline V CDR1 and CDR2: GTSNPN, SVGIG (reference sequence). Germline trimming cut 6 bases from V and 6 bases from J; bases unmatched to any gene: 5. The CDR3 contains 13 residues. The CDR3 spells CACDRGHGQPQHF. As DNA, the CDR3 is TGTGCCTGTGACAGGGGGCACGGTCAGCCCCAGCATTTT.

The rearrangement joins TRBV11-2 to TRBJ2-3, with 10 nucleotides matching TRBD2. The CDR3 is made up of 15 amino acids. The germline gives CDR1 SGHAT, CDR2 FQNNGV. The V and J ends lost 5 bases and 1 base, in that order; junction bases with no gene match: 3. CDR3 protein: CASSIGLAGTDTQYF. The CDR3 bases are TGTGCCAGCAGCATCGGACTAGCGGGCACAGATACGCAGTATTTT.

The J gene is TRBJ1-1, the V gene TRBV7-3; D remains unclear. Germline V gene data show CDR1 as SGHTA and CDR2 as FQGTGA. There are 14 residues in the CDR3. Trimming shortened V by 5 bases and J by 4 bases, and 14 bases separated the two germline ends. CDR3 coding DNA: TGTGCCAGCAGCGCCGGTCCTTATGGCACTGAAGCTTTCTTT. Protein: CASSAGPYGTEAFF.

The V gene is TRBV19, the J gene TRBJ1-2, with TRBD1 as a possible D gene (6 bases). Trimming left V 5 bases short and J 4 bases short, with 11 bases between. The CDR3 totals 13 residues. Per the germline V gene, CDR1 is LNHDA and CDR2 is SQIVND (reference sequence). The CDR3 protein is CASSYRASYGYTF. The DNA for the CDR3 is TGTGCCAGTAGTTACAGGGCTAGCTATGGCTACACCTTC.

This clone was found once. V gene TRBV27 combines with J gene TRBJ1-1; D is uncertain. The germline V and J ends were trimmed by 2 bases and 2 bases, with 9 bases remaining between them. In germline, CDR1 is MNHEY, CDR2 SMNVEV (reference sequence). CDR3 length equals 14 residues. Written as DNA, the CDR3 is TGTGCCAGCAGTTTAGAAAGGGCCAACACTGAAGCTTTCTTT. Translating gives CASSLERANTEAFF.

V usage is TRBV20-1 and J usage is TRBJ2-3; the match to TRBD2 covers 8 bases. Germline loops: CDR1 DFQATT, CDR2 SNEGSKA (reference sequence). The CDR3 is made up of 15 amino acids. V gave up 3 bases and J gave up 0 bases; unmatched junction bases: 5. For the CDR3, the DNA is TGCAGTGCTAGTATTAGCGGGAAGAGCACAGATACGCAGTATTTT. The encoded protein is CSASISGKSTDTQYF.

The chain joins TRBV5-1 to TRBJ1-1; D may be TRBD1 (6 bases). The CDR3 has 14 residues. Per the germline V gene, CDR1 is SGHRS and CDR2 is YFSETQ. The V end was cut by 7 bases, the J end by 1 base, with 14 bases between. CDR3 loop: CASSSSGANTEAFF. CDR3 DNA: TGCGCCAGCTCCTCGTCGGGGGCGAACACTGAAGCTTTCTTT. The whole variable domain, filled in from reference TRBV5-1 and TRBJ1-1, reads KAGVTQTPRYLIKTRGQQVTLSCSPISGHRSVSWYQQTPGQGLQFLFEYFSETQRNKGNFPGRFSGRQFSNSRSEMNVSTLELGDSALYLCASSSSGANTEAFFGQGTRLTVV.